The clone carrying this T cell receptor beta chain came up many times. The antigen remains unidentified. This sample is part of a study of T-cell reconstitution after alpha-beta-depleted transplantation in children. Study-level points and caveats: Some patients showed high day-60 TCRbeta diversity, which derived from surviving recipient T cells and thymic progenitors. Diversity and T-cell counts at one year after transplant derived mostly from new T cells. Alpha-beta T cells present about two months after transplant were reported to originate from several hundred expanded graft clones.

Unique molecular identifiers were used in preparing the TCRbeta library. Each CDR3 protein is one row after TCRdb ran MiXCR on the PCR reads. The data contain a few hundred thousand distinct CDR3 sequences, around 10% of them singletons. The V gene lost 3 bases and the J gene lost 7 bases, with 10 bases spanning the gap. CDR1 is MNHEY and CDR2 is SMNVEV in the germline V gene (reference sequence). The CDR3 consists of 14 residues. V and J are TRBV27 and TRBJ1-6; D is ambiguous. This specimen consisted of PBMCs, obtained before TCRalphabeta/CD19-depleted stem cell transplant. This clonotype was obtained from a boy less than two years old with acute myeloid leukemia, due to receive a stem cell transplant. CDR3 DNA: TGTGCCAGCAGTTTCGGGCTCTCGAATTCACCCCTCCACTTT. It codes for CASSFGLSNSPLHF.